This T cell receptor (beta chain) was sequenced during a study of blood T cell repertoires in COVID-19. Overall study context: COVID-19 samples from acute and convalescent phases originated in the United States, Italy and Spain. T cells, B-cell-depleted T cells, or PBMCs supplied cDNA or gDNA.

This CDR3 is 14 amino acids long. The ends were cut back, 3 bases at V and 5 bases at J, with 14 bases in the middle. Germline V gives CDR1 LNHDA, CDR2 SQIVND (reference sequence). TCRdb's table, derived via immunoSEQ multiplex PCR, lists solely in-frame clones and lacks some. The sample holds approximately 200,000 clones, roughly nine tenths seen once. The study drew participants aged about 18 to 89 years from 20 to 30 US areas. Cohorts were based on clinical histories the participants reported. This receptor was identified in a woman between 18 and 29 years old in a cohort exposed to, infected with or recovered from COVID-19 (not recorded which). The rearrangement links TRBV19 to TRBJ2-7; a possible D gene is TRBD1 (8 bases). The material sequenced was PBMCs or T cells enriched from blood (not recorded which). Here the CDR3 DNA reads TGTGCCAGTAGTATTCGGACAGGGAGGGACGAGCAGTACTTC. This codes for CASSIRTGRDEQYF. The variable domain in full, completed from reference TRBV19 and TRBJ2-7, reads DGGITQSPKYLFRKEGQNVTLSCEQNLNHDAMYWYRQDPGQGLRLIYYSQIVNDFQKGDIAEGYSVSREKKESFPLTVTSAQKNPTAFYLCASSIRTGRDEQYFGPGTRLTVT.